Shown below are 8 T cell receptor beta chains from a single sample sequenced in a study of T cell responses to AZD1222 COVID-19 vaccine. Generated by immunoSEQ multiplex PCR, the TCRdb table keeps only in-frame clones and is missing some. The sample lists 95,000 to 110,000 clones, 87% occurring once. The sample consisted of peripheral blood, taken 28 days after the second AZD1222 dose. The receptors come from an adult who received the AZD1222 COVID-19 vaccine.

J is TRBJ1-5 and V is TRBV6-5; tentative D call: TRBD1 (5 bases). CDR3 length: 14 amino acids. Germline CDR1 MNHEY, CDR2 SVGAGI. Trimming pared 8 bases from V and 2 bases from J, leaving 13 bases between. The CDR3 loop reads CASGAREGNQPQHF. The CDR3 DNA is TGTGCCAGCGGGGCCAGGGAAGGCAATCAGCCCCAGCATTTT.

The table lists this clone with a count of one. The CDR3 region is CASSSVVGVAAYEQYF. The CDR3 nucleotides are TGTGCCAGCAGTTCGGTGGTGGGGGTTGCTGCCTACGAGCAGTACTTC. The gene calls are TRBV5-5 and TRBJ2-7; D is tentatively TRBD1 or TRBD2 (5 bases each). CDR1 SGHKS and CDR2 YYEKEE come from the germline V gene (reference sequence). V was cut by 5 bases and J by 2 bases, with 20 bases left in between. The CDR3 spans 16 residues. Combining the CDR3 with reference TRBV5-5 and TRBJ2-7 gives the whole variable domain DAGVTQSPTHLIKTRGQQVTLRCSPISGHKSVSWYQQVLGQGPQFIFQYYEKEERGRGNFPDRFSARQFPNYSSELNVNALLLGDSALYLCASSSVVGVAAYEQYFGPGTRLTVT.

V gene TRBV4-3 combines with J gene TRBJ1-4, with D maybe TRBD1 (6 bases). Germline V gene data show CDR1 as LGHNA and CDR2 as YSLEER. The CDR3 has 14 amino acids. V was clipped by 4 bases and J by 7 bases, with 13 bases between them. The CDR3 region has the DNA TGCGCCAGCAGCCGGGGGCAGGGTAGTGAAAAACTGTTTTTT. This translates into CASSRGQGSEKLFF.

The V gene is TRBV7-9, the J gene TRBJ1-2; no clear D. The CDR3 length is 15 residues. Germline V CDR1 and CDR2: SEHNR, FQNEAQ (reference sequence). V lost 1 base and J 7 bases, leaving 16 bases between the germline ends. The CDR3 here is CASSLEAPERGGYTF. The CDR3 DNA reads TGTGCCAGCAGCTTAGAGGCGCCGGAGCGTGGTGGCTACACCTTC.

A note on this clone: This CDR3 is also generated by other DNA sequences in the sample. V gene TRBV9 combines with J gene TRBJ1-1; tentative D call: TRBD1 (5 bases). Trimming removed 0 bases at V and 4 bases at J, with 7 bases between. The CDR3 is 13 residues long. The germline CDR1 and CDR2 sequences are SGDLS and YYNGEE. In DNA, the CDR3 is TGTGCCAGCAGCGTAGGGGGCAGCACTGAAGCTTTCTTT. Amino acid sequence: CASSVGGSTEAFF.

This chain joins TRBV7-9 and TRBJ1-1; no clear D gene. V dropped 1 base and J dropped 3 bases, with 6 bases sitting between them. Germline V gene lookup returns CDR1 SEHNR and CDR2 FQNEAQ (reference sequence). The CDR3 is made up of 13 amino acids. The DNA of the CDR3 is TGTGCCAGCAGCTTAGTCCCGGACACTGAAGCTTTCTTT. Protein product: CASSLVPDTEAFF.

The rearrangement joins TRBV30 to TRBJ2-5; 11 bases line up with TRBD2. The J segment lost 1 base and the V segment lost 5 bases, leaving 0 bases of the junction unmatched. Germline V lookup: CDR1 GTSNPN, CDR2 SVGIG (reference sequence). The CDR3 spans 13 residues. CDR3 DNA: TGTGCCTGGGGGACTAGCGGCCAAGAGACCCAGTACTTC. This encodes CAWGTSGQETQYF.

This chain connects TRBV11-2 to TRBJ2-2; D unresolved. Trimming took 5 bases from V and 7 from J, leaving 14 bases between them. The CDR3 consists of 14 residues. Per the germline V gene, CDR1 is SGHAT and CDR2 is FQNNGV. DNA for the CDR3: TGTGCCAGCAGCATCGACCCGGAAAGCGGGGAGCTGTTTTTT. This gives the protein CASSIDPESGELFF. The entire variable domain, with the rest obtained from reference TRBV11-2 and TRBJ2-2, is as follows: EAGVAQSPRYKIIEKRQSVAFWCNPISGHATLYWYQQILGQGPKLLIQFQNNGVVDDSQLPKDRFSAERLKGVDSTLKIQPAKLEDSAVYLCASSIDPESGELFFGEGSRLTVL.